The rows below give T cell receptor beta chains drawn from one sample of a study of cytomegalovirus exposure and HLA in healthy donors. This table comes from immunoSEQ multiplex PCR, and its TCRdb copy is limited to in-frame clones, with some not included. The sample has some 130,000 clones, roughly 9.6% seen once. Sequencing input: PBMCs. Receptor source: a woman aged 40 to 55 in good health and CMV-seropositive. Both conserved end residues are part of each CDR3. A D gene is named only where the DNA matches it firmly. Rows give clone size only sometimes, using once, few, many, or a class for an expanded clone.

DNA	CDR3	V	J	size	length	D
TGCGCCAGCAGCTTGGTGGGCGGGGGTAGCACAGATACGCAGTATTTT	CASSLVGGGSTDTQYF	TRBV5-1	TRBJ2-3	.	16	TRBD2
TGCGCCAGCAGCTTGGCCGGGGGACAGGGTGAAGCTTTCTTT	CASSLAGGQGEAFF	TRBV5-1	TRBJ1-1	few	14	TRBD1
TGTGCCAGCAGTCGTTCGGTGGGGGGGCTATCCGAGCAGTACTTC	CASSRSVGGLSEQYF	TRBV6-5	TRBJ2-7	few	15	.
TGTGCCAGCTCACGAGGGACAGGGGTAACCGGGGAGCTGTTTTTT	CASSRGTGVTGELFF	TRBV18	TRBJ2-2	.	15	TRBD1
TGTGCCAGCAGTTACTTTGGCGGGGCGCCCACAGATACGCAGTATTTT	CASSYFGGAPTDTQYF	TRBV6-6	TRBJ2-3	.	16	.
TGTGCCATCAGCCCGGGACAGGCCTATGGCTACACCTTC	CAISPGQAYGYTF	TRBV10-3	TRBJ1-2	.	13	TRBD1
TGTGCCAGCAGCAAAGGGGGGGTAGGTCAGCCCCAGCATTTT	CASSKGGVGQPQHF	TRBV11-3	TRBJ1-5	few	14	.
TGTGCCAGCAGTCCCCTTCTCCGGGACAGGGGGCTGGAGAATAGCAATCAGCCCCAGCATTTT	CASSPLLRDRGLENSNQPQHF	TRBV27	TRBJ1-5	.	21	TRBD1
TGTGCCAGCAGTCTAGCGGGACAGCTTGAAGCTTTCTTT	CASSLAGQLEAFF	TRBV2	TRBJ1-1	.	13	TRBD1
TGCGCCAGCAGCCAAGATTTACAGAAGGAAAAACTGTTTTTT	CASSQDLQKEKLFF	TRBV4-1	TRBJ1-4	few	14	.
TGTGCCAGCATCGCAGAATACGGGGGGAACACTGAAGCTTTCTTT	CASIAEYGGNTEAFF	TRBV2	TRBJ1-1	few	15	.
TGTGCCAGCAGCGCCCTTATGAACACTGAAGCTTTCTTT	CASSALMNTEAFF	TRBV9	TRBJ1-1	.	13	.
TGTGCCAGCAGTTTACAGGGGAACCAGGAAAAACTGTTTTTT	CASSLQGNQEKLFF	TRBV28	TRBJ1-4	many	14	.
TGTGCCAGCAGTTTACTAGGGGGCTGGTCCTACAATGAGCAGTTCTTC	CASSLLGGWSYNEQFF	TRBV27	TRBJ2-1	.	16	TRBD1
TGCAGCGTTGGCTCAGGGGGTGAGCAGTTCTTC	CSVGSGGEQFF	TRBV29-1	TRBJ2-1	few	11	TRBD1
TGTGCCAGCAGCTGGGGCCGGGACAGGCCCTACGAGCAGTACTTC	CASSWGRDRPYEQYF	TRBV7-2	TRBJ2-7	.	15	TRBD1
TGCGCCAGCGGGGGGGCCTACAATGAGCAGTTCTTC	CASGGAYNEQFF	TRBV10-2	TRBJ2-1	.	12	TRBD2
TGTGCCAGCAGTTTAGGGACAGGGGATTCCGAGCAGTACTTC	CASSLGTGDSEQYF	TRBV2	TRBJ2-7	.	14	TRBD1
TGTGCCAGCAGTCCCAGACAGGGGTCTGCGCAGTACTTC	CASSPRQGSAQYF	TRBV27	TRBJ2-7	few	13	TRBD1
TGTGCCAGCAGCTTGCTAGCGGGGGGTGGCGAGCAGTACTTC	CASSLLAGGGEQYF	TRBV5-8	TRBJ2-7	few	14	TRBD2
TGTGCCAGTAGTATCCGGGAAGCCGTTGGGTACGAGCAGTACTTC	CASSIREAVGYEQYF	TRBV19	TRBJ2-7	once	15	.
TGTGCCAGCAGCTTAGACCAAACCGGGACTGCCTACTTT	CASSLDQTGTAYF	TRBV11-3	TRBJ1-6	.	13	.
TGTGCCAGCAGTCAAAGACAGGGTTCAGCTAATGAAAAACTGTTTTTT	CASSQRQGSANEKLFF	TRBV6-6	TRBJ1-4	.	16	TRBD1
TGTGCCAGCAGTGGAGGGAGTGGGGCCAACGTCCTGACTTTC	CASSGGSGANVLTF	TRBV2	TRBJ2-6	.	14	.
TGTGCCATCAGGTCCGGGACAGGGGACTTGCACGAGCAGTACTTC	CAIRSGTGDLHEQYF	TRBV10-3	TRBJ2-7	.	15	TRBD1
TGTGCCAGCAGACGAGCTGACTCCCACAATGAGCAGTTCTTC	CASRRADSHNEQFF	TRBV6-5	TRBJ2-1	few	14	.
TGTGCCAGCAGCGTAGGCATAGCCGGCGTGGACAGGTATGGCTACACCTTC	CASSVGIAGVDRYGYTF	TRBV9	TRBJ1-2	few	17	TRBD1
TGCGCCAGCAGCCAAGATTGGGCGGGGGGCAACTACAATGAGCAGTTCTTC	CASSQDWAGGNYNEQFF	TRBV4-3	TRBJ2-1	few	17	TRBD2
TGTGCCAGCAGTTACCTGGGGACAGGGTCCTACGAGCAGTACTTC	CASSYLGTGSYEQYF	TRBV6-5	TRBJ2-7	.	15	TRBD1
TGCGCCAGCAGCTGGCAGGGGTCAACTGGGGCCAACGTCCTGACTTTC	CASSWQGSTGANVLTF	TRBV5-1	TRBJ2-6	few	16	.
TGTGCCAGCAGTTCCGAGACAGACCCACAAGAGACCCAGTACTTC	CASSSETDPQETQYF	TRBV27	TRBJ2-5	.	15	.
TGTGCCAGCAGAGCCGTCAGAGGTGGCTACACCTTC	CASRAVRGGYTF	TRBV5-6	TRBJ1-2	.	12	.
TGTGCCAGCAGCTTACTGGTGGGGGGGCGGAGCACCGGGGAGCTGTTTTTT	CASSLLVGGRSTGELFF	TRBV27	TRBJ2-2	.	17	.
TGTGCCAGTAGTATGTTTGTAACTTTGAGCGGGGGGACCAACTCCTACAATGAGCAGTTCTTC	CASSMFVTLSGGTNSYNEQFF	TRBV19	TRBJ2-1	.	21	TRBD2
TGTGCCAGCAGCTTACAGGGGGGCACTGAAGCTTTCTTT	CASSLQGGTEAFF	TRBV7-9	TRBJ1-1	few	13	TRBD1
TGTGCCAGCAGCCGATGGGACAGCCCAAACTACTATGGCTACACCTTC	CASSRWDSPNYYGYTF	TRBV7-9	TRBJ1-2	few	16	TRBD1
TGTGCCAGTACAGGGGGCGGATCTGGAAACACCATATATTTT	CASTGGGSGNTIYF	TRBV6-6	TRBJ1-3	.	14	TRBD1
TGCGCCAGCAGCTTGGACCCAGGCACAGATACGCAGTATTTT	CASSLDPGTDTQYF	TRBV5-1	TRBJ2-3	.	14	.
TGTGCCAGCAGCTTCGACCCTGGACAGGGACGGAATTCACCCCTCCACTTT	CASSFDPGQGRNSPLHF	TRBV7-2	TRBJ1-6	.	17	TRBD1
TGTGCCAGCAGCTTAACACAGGGGGGAAACACCATATATTTT	CASSLTQGGNTIYF	TRBV7-8	TRBJ1-3	few	14	TRBD1
TGTGCCAGCAGCTTAGGAGGGCGATCCGACAATGAGCAGTTCTTC	CASSLGGRSDNEQFF	TRBV11-2	TRBJ2-1	.	15	.